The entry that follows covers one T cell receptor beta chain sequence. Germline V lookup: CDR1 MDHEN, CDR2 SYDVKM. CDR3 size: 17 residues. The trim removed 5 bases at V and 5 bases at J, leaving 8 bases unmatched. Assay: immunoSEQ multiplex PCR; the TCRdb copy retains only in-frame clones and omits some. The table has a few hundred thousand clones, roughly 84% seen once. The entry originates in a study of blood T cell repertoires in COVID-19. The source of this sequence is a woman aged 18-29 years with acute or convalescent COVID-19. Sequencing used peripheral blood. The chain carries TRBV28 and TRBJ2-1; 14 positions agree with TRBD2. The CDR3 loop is CASSPSGLAGENNEQFF. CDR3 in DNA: TGTGCCAGCAGTCCCTCGGGACTAGCGGGAGAAAACAATGAGCAGTTCTTC.